This entry features one T cell receptor beta chain sequence. What it binds is not known. TCRdb re-derived calls from the 5' RACE reads in MiXCR, one entry per CDR3 protein. In the table there are 140,000 or so distinct CDR3 sequences, 14% of which are singletons. This CDR3 contains 13 residues. Germline lookup yields CDR1 SQVTM and CDR2 ANQGSEA. With 6 bases removed from V and 0 bases from J, the gap between germline ends came to 9 bases. The sample originates from a study of T-cell memory formation after mild COVID-19. Study-level background: Clusters were largely donor specific. Overall study results and limits: Mainly in CM and EM were contracting CD4+ clones; CD8+ were in EMRA. Within pre-infection memory, some responding clones were found, suggesting cross-reactive memory joined.

Sequenced sample: PBMCs or a T cell subset sorted from them (not recorded which). The sequence derives from an adult woman who had mild COVID-19 (a few samples of this study predate the infection). Cell type and time point are not known. This chain connects TRBV29-1 to TRBJ2-1; D unresolved. In DNA form, the CDR3 reads TGCAGCGTGACTGTCAGCTCCTACAATGAGCAGTTCTTC. Its translation is CSVTVSSYNEQFF.